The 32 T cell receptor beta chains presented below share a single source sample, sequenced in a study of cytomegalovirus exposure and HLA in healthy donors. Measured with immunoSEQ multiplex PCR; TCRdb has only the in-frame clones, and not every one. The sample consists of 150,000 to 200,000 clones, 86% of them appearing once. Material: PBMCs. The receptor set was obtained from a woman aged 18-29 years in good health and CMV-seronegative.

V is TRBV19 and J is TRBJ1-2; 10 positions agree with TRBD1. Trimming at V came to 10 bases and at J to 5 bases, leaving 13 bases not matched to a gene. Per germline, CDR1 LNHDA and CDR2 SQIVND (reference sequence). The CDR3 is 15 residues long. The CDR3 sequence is CATRSVGQGVYGYTF. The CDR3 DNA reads TGTGCCACACGTTCAGTCGGACAGGGGGTTTATGGCTACACCTTC.

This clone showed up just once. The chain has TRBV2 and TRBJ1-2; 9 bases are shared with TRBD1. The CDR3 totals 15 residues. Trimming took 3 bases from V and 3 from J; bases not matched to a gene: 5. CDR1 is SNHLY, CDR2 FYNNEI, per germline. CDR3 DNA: TGTGCCAGCAGTGATAGGACAGGGGCAGACTATGGCTACACCTTC. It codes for CASSDRTGADYGYTF. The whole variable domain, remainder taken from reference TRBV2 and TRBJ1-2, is EPEVTQTPSHQVTQMGQEVILRCVPISNHLYFYWYRQILGQKVEFLVSFYNNEISEKSEIFDDQFSVERPDGSNFTLKIRSTKLEDSAMYFCASSDRTGADYGYTFGSGTRLTVV.

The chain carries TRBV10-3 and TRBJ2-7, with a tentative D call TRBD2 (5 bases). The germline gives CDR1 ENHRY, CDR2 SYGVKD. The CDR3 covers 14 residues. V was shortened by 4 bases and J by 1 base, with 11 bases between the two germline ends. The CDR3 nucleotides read TGTGCCATCAGTGGGCTAGCCCAATCCTACGAGCAGTACTTC. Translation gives CAISGLAQSYEQYF.

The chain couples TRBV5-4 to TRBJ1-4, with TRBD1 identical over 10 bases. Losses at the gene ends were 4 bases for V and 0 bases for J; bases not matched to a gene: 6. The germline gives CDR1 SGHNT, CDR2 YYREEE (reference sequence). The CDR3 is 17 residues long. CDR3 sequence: CASSRTGGLATNEKLFF. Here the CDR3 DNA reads TGTGCCAGCAGCCGGACAGGGGGTTTAGCAACTAATGAAAAACTGTTTTTT.

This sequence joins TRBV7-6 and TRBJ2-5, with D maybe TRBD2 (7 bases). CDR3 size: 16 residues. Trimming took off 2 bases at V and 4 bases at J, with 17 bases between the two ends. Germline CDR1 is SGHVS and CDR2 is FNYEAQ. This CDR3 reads CASSLRRGGGRETQYF. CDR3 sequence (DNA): TGTGCCAGCAGCTTACGTCGGGGAGGGGGGCGAGAGACCCAGTACTTC.

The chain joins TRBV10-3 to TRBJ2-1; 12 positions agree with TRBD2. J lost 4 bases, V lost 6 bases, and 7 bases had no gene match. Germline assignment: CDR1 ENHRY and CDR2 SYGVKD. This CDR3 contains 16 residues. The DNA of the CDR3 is TGTGCCATCAGAACCGGACTAGCGGGAACATACAATGAGCAGTTCTTC. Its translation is CAIRTGLAGTYNEQFF.

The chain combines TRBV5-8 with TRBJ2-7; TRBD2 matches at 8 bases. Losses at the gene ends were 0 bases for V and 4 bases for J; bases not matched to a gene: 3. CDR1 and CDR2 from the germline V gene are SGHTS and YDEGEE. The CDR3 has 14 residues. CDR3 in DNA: TGTGCCAGCAGCTTGGCGGGACTAGGATACGAGCAGTACTTC. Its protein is CASSLAGLGYEQYF.

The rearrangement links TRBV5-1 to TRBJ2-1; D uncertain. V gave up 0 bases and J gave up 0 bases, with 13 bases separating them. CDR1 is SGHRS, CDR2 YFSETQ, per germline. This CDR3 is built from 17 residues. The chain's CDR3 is CASSLVGYSSSYNEQFF. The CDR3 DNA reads TGCGCCAGCAGCTTGGTAGGATACAGTAGCTCCTACAATGAGCAGTTCTTC.

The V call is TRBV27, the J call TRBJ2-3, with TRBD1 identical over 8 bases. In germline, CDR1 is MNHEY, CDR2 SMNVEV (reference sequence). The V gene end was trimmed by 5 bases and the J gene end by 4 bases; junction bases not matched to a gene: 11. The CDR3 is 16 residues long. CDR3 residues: CASSPPPRGRSDTQYF. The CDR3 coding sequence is TGTGCCAGCAGTCCACCTCCCAGGGGGCGGTCAGATACGCAGTATTTT.

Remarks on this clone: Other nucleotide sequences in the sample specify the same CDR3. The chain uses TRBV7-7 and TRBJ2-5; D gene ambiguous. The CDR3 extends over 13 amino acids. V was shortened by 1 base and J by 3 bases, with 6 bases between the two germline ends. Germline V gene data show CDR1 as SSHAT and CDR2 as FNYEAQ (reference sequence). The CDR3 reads CASSLDRKETQYF. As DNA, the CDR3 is TGTGCCAGCAGCTTAGACAGAAAAGAGACCCAGTACTTC.

The CDR3 region has the DNA TGTGCCAGCAGCGTAGGGGGGACTAGCGGCTCCACAGATACGCAGTATTTT. Its protein product is CASSVGGTSGSTDTQYF. The chain combines TRBV9 with TRBJ2-3, with 11 bases fitting TRBD2. This CDR3 comprises 17 residues. Looked up from germline, CDR1 is SGDLS and CDR2 is YYNGEE. The V gene end was trimmed by 0 bases and the J gene end by 2 bases; junction bases not matched to a gene: 5.

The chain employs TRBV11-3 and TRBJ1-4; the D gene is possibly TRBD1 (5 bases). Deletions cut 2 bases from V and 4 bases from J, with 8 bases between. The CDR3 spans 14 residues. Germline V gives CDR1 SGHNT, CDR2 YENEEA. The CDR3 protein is CASSLPGGNEKLFF. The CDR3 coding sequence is TGTGCCAGCAGCTTACCCGGGGGTAATGAAAAACTGTTTTTT.

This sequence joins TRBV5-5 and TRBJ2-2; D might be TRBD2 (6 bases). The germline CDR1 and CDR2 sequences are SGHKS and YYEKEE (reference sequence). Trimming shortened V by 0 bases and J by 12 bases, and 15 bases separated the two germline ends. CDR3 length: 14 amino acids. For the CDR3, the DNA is TGTGCCAGCAGCTTGGAGGCAGGGACTGAGAAGCTGTTTTTT. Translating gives CASSLEAGTEKLFF. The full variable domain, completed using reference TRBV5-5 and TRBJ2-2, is DAGVTQSPTHLIKTRGQQVTLRCSPISGHKSVSWYQQVLGQGPQFIFQYYEKEERGRGNFPDRFSARQFPNYSSELNVNALLLGDSALYLCASSLEAGTEKLFFGEGSRLTVL.

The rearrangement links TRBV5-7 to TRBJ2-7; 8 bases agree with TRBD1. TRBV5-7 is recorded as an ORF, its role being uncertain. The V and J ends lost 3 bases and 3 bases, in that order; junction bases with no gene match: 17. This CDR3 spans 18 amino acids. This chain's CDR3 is CASSSRGQENLRYYEQYF. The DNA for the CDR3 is TGTGCCAGCAGCTCCCGGGGACAGGAAAATCTACGCTACTACGAGCAGTACTTC.

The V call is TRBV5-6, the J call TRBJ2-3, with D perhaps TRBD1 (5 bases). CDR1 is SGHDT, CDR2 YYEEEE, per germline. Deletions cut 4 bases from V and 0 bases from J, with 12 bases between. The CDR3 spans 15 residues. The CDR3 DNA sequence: TGTGCCAGCAGCCCGGACGCAGGGAGCACAGATACGCAGTATTTT. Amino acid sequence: CASSPDAGSTDTQYF.

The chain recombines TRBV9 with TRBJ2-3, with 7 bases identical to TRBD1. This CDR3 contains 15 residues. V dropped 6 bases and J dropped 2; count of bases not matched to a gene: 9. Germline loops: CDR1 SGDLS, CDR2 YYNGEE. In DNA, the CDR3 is TGTGCCAGCATCACCGGGACAGCCGACACAGATACGCAGTATTTT. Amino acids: CASITGTADTDTQYF.

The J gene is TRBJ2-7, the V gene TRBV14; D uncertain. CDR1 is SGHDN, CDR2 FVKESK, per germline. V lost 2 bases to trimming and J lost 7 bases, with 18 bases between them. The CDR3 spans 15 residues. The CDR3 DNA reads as TGTGCCAGCAGCCAAAGGTTGACTGGAATAGAGGAGCAGTACTTC. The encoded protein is CASSQRLTGIEEQYF.

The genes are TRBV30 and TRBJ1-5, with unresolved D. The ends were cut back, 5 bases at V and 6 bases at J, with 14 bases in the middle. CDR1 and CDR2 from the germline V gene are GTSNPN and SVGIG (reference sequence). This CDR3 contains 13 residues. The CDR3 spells CAWGREGIQPQHF. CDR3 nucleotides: TGTGCCTGGGGACGCGAGGGTATTCAGCCCCAGCATTTT.

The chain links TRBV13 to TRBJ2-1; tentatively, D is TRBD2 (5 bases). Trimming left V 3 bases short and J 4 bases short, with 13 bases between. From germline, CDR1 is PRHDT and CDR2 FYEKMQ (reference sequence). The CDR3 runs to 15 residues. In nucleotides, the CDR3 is TGTGCCAGCAGCTTTGTCGGGAAAGGGTACAATGAGCAGTTCTTC. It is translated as CASSFVGKGYNEQFF.

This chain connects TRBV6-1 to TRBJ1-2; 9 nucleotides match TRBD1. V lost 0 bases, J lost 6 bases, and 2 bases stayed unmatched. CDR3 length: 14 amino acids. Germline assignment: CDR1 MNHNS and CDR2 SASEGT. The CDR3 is CASSEAGTGNGYTF. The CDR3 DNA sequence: TGTGCCAGCAGTGAAGCGGGGACAGGGAATGGCTACACCTTC.

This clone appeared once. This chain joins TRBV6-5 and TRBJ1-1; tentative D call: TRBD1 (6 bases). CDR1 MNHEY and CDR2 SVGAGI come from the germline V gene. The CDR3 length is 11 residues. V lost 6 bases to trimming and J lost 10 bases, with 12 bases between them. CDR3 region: CASRNTGSAFF. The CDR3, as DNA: TGTGCCAGCAGAAATACAGGGTCAGCTTTCTTT.

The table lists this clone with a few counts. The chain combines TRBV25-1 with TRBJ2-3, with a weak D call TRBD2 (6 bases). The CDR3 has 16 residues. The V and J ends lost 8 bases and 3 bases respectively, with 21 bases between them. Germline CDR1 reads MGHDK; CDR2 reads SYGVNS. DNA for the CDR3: TGTGCCAGCGCCCCCTCCGGGCGGGATTTAACAGATACGCAGTATTTT. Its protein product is CASAPSGRDLTDTQYF.

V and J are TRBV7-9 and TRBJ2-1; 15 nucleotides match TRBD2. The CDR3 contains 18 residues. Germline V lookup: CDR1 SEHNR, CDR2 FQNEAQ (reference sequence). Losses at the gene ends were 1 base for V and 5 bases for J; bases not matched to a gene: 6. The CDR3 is CASSLEQGLAGGNNEQFF. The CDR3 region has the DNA TGTGCCAGCAGCTTAGAACAGGGACTAGCGGGAGGAAACAATGAGCAGTTCTTC. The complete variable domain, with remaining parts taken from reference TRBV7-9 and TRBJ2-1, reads DTGVSQNPRHKITKRGQNVTFRCDPISEHNRLYWYRQTLGQGPEFLTYFQNEAQLEKSRLLSDRFSAERPKGSFSTLEIQRTEQGDSAMYLCASSLEQGLAGGNNEQFFGPGTRLTVL.

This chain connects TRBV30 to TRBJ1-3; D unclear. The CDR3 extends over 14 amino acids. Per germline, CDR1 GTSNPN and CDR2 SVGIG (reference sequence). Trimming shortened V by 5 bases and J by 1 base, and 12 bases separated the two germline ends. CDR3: CAWGARRSGNTIYF. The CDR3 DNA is TGTGCCTGGGGAGCTAGGAGGTCTGGAAACACCATATATTTT.

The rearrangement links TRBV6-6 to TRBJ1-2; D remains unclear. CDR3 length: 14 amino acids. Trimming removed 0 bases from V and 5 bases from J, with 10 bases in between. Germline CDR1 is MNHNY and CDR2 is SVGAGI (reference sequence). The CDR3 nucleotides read TGTGCCAGCAGTTACTCTCCGGGATGGTATGGCTACACCTTC. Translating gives CASSYSPGWYGYTF.

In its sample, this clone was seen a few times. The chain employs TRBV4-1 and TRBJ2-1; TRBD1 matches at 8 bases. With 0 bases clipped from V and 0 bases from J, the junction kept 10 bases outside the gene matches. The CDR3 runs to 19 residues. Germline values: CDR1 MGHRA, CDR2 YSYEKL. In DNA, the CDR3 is TGCGCCAGCAGCCAAGATGGGTCCGACAGGGGTGGCTCCTACAATGAGCAGTTCTTC. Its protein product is CASSQDGSDRGGSYNEQFF.

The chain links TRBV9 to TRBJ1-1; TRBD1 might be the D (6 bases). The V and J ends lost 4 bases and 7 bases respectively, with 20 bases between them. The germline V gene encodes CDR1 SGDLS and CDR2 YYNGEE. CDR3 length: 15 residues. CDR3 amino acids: CASSSTGGRGSEAFF. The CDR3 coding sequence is TGTGCCAGCAGCTCTACGGGGGGGCGTGGAAGTGAAGCTTTCTTT.

The CDR3 reads CASSLAEKETQYF. The CDR3 region has the DNA TGTGCCAGCAGCTTGGCGGAGAAAGAGACCCAGTACTTC. The genes are TRBV11-3 and TRBJ2-5, with D unclear. The CDR3 runs 13 residues. Germline V lookup: CDR1 SGHNT, CDR2 YENEEA. V dropped 3 bases and J dropped 3 bases, with 8 bases sitting between them.

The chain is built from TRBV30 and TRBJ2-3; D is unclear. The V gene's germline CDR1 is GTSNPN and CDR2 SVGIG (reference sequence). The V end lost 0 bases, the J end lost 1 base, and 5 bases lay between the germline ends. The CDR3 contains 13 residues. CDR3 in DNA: TGTGCCTGGAGTGTAACGGGCACAGATACGCAGTATTTT. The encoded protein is CAWSVTGTDTQYF. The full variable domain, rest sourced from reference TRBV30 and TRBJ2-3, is SQTIHQWPATLVQPVGSPLSLECTVEGTSNPNLYWYRQAAGRGLQLLFYSVGIGQISSEVPQNLSASRPQDRQFILSSKKLLLSDSGFYLCAWSVTGTDTQYFGPGTRLTVL.

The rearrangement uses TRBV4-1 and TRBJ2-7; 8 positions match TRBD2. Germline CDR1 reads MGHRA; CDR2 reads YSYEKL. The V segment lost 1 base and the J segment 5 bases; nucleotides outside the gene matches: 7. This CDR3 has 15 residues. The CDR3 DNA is TGCGCCAGCAGCCAAGTCGGGGGGGGCCTGAACGAGCAGTACTTC. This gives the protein CASSQVGGGLNEQYF.

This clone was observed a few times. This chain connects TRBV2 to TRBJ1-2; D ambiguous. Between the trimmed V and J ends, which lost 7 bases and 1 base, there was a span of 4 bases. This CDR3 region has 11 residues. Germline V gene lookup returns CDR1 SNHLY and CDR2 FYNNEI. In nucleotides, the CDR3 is TGTGCCAGCATTCTTAACTATGGCTACACCTTC. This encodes CASILNYGYTF.

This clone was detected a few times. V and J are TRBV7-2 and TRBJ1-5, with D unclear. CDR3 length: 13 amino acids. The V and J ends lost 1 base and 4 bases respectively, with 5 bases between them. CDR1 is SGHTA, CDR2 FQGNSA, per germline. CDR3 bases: TGTGCCAGCAGCTTAGGAGAGAATCAGCCCCAGCATTTT. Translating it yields CASSLGENQPQHF.